This T cell receptor beta chain stems from a study of blood T cells in healthy people across ages. Extraction of total RNA produced a minimum of 5.5 micrograms from each sample. Looked up from germline, CDR1 is LGHNA and CDR2 is YSLEER. The CDR3 contains 19 residues. Trimming shortened V by 4 bases and J by 0 bases, and 21 bases separated the two germline ends. A second PCR of 7 to 11 cycles used a sample-barcoded 5' primer and a J-beta primer mix. Each cDNA was tagged by a template-switch adaptor containing 12 random nucleotides. TCRdb used MiXCR to reprocess the 5' RACE reads, holding one entry per CDR3 protein. Among hundreds of thousands of distinct CDR3 sequences listed, around 49% were seen once.

The chain combines TRBV4-3 with TRBJ1-4; no clear D gene. The TCR was taken from a woman between 55 and 75 years old in good health. Sequencing was carried out using blood. The CDR3 is CASSPFAGADLATNEKLFF. The CDR3 DNA reads as TGCGCCAGCAGCCCGTTTGCGGGAGCGGACCTGGCAACTAATGAAAAACTGTTTTTT.